Each of the 26 T cell receptor beta chains below was sequenced from the same sample in a study of a mutant IDH1 vaccine in newly diagnosed glioma. Generated by immunoSEQ multiplex PCR, the TCRdb table keeps only in-frame clones and is missing some. The sample comprises some 87,000 clones, about four fifths of which are singletons, and approximately 7.6% rests with the top ten. Time point of the sample: baseline, week 1 (first vaccination visit). Treatment meaning: pre-vaccination baseline after standard-of-care therapy. The sequencing used PBMCs, collected from a glioma patient treated with radiotherapy, temozolomide or both. Source of these receptors: a man aged 35 to 55 with glioma.

This clone appeared a single time. The chain recombines TRBV30 with TRBJ1-6; 7 bases match TRBD1. V shed 5 bases, J shed 6 bases, and the junction held 7 bases outside the gene matches. Germline CDR1 is GTSNPN and CDR2 is SVGIG (reference sequence). This CDR3 has 14 residues. In nucleotides, the CDR3 is TGTGCCTGGGGAAGGGGGCTGGGTAATTCACCCCTCCACTTT. Its translation is CAWGRGLGNSPLHF.

The gene calls are TRBV7-2 and TRBJ2-7; D call uncertain. This CDR3 is 13 amino acids long. Between the trimmed V and J ends, which lost 0 bases and 3 bases, there was a span of 6 bases. Germline values: CDR1 SGHTA, CDR2 FQGNSA. The CDR3 bases are TGTGCCAGCAGCTTAGCATACTACTACGAGCAGTACTTC. It yields the protein CASSLAYYYEQYF. The complete variable domain, with remaining parts taken from reference TRBV7-2 and TRBJ2-7, reads GAGVSQSPSNKVTEKGKDVELRCDPISGHTALYWYRQSLGQGLEFLIYFQGNSAPDKSGLPSDRFSAERTGGSVSTLTIQRTQQEDSAVYLCASSLAYYYEQYFGPGTRLTVT.

The V call is TRBV19, the J call TRBJ1-4; no firm D call. The V end lost 7 bases, the J end lost 4 bases, and 13 bases lay between the germline ends. CDR1 is LNHDA and CDR2 is SQIVND in the germline V gene (reference sequence). The CDR3 sequence is 14 residues long. The CDR3 loop is CASTQAYLNEKLFF. The CDR3 DNA reads TGTGCCAGTACCCAAGCGTACCTTAATGAAAAACTGTTTTTT.

The chain joins TRBV15 to TRBJ2-7, with a tentative D call TRBD1 (5 bases). In germline, CDR1 is LNHNV, CDR2 YYDKDF (reference sequence). CDR3 length: 15 residues. The V end lost 0 bases, the J end lost 2 bases, and 11 bases lay between the germline ends. Here the CDR3 reads CATSRDPTGTYEQYF. The CDR3 bases are TGTGCCACCAGCAGAGATCCCACAGGAACCTACGAGCAGTACTTC. The whole variable domain, remainder taken from reference TRBV15 and TRBJ2-7, is DAMVIQNPRYQVTQFGKPVTLSCSQTLNHNVMYWYQQKSSQAPKLLFHYYDKDFNNEADTPDNFQSRRPNTSFCFLDIRSPGLGDTAMYLCATSRDPTGTYEQYFGPGTRLTVT.

CDR3 in amino acids: CASSLVSGTAGELFF. CDR3 in DNA: TGTGCCAGCAGCTTAGTGTCTGGGACAGCCGGGGAGCTGTTTTTT. The chain is built from TRBV7-2 and TRBJ2-2; 7 bases align to TRBD1. The CDR3 is 15 amino acids. The junction had 5 bases not matched to a gene; V was cut back by 1 base and J by 6 bases. Germline V gene sequence: CDR1 SGHTA, CDR2 FQGNSA. Full variable domain (remainder filled in from reference TRBV7-2 and TRBJ2-2): GAGVSQSPSNKVTEKGKDVELRCDPISGHTALYWYRQSLGQGLEFLIYFQGNSAPDKSGLPSDRFSAERTGGSVSTLTIQRTQQEDSAVYLCASSLVSGTAGELFFGEGSRLTVL.

The gene calls are TRBV6-1 and TRBJ2-5; no firm D call. This CDR3 spans 14 amino acids. CDR1 and CDR2 from the germline V gene are MNHNS and SASEGT. Trimming removed 3 bases from V and 1 base from J, with 9 bases in between. The CDR3 coding sequence is TGTGCCAGCAGTGAGGTGGACGGCCAAGAGACCCAGTACTTC. Its protein is CASSEVDGQETQYF.

This chain connects TRBV2 to TRBJ2-3, with a tentative D call TRBD2 (6 bases). The germline V gene has CDR1 SNHLY and CDR2 FYNNEI. V lost 6 bases to trimming and J lost 1 base, with 17 bases between them. The CDR3 runs 16 residues. DNA for the CDR3: TGTGCCAGCAGGCGAAGGCGGGACCTAGGCACAGATACGCAGTATTTT. Translation gives CASRRRRDLGTDTQYF.

V usage is TRBV6-5 and J usage is TRBJ2-7; D is ambiguous. The CDR3 length is 14 residues. CDR1 MNHEY and CDR2 SVGAGI come from the germline V gene. The V end was cut by 0 bases, the J end by 5 bases, with 11 bases between. CDR3 amino acids: CASSYSADTDEQYF. The CDR3 DNA is TGTGCCAGCAGTTACTCGGCTGATACCGACGAGCAGTACTTC.

V usage is TRBV19 and J usage is TRBJ2-3; D uncertain. The CDR3 runs to 11 residues. Germline CDR1 LNHDA, CDR2 SQIVND (reference sequence). V was trimmed by 3 bases and J by 6 bases, leaving 4 bases between them. CDR3 amino acids: CASSITDTQYF. The DNA for the CDR3 is TGTGCCAGTAGTATCACGGATACGCAGTATTTT.

The CDR3 loop reads CASSLGGGGGTYEQYF. The CDR3 DNA follows: TGTGCCAGCAGCTTAGGAGGCGGAGGCGGAACCTACGAGCAGTACTTC. V is TRBV7-2 and J is TRBJ2-7; tentative D call: TRBD2 (5 bases). The germline V and J ends were trimmed by 1 base and 2 bases, with 15 bases remaining between them. Germline lookup yields CDR1 SGHTA and CDR2 FQGNSA. CDR3 length: 16 residues.

This clone was counted a few times. CDR3 nucleotide sequence: TGTGCCAGCTCATGGGGGCCTGGAAACACCATATATTTT. Protein product: CASSWGPGNTIYF. The rearrangement uses TRBV18 and TRBJ1-3; D is perhaps TRBD1 (6 bases). This CDR3 contains 13 residues. Trimming pared 5 bases from V and 2 bases from J, leaving 7 bases between. Germline CDR1 reads KGHSH; CDR2 reads LQKENI.

This clone was seen only once. The chain carries TRBV28 and TRBJ2-7; 7 bases align to TRBD1. This CDR3 has 14 residues. Unmatched junction bases numbered 10, after V lost 2 bases and J lost 9 bases. Germline V lookup: CDR1 MDHEN, CDR2 SYDVKM. CDR3 DNA sequence: TGTGCCAGCAGTTTAGAAGACAGGGAAGGGGTGCAGTACTTC. Translating it yields CASSLEDREGVQYF.

This chain links TRBV7-9 with TRBJ2-2; maybe TRBD2 (6 bases). The germline CDR1 and CDR2 sequences are SEHNR and FQNEAQ (reference sequence). The V gene lost 5 bases and the J gene lost 4 bases, with 17 bases spanning the gap. The CDR3 has 16 amino acids. The DNA for the CDR3 is TGTGCCAGCAGCCCGCTAAGCGGGTCGTTCACCGGGGAGCTGTTTTTT. Translation: CASSPLSGSFTGELFF.

This clone was counted a single time. The chain couples TRBV6-6 to TRBJ2-1; 12 positions match TRBD2. The CDR3 contains 14 residues. The germline V gene encodes CDR1 MNHNY and CDR2 SVGAGI (reference sequence). V was pared by 6 bases and J by 4 bases, with 1 base of the junction left unmatched. DNA of the CDR3: TGTGCCAGCAGCCTAGCGGGAGGGTACAATGAGCAGTTCTTC. Its protein product is CASSLAGGYNEQFF.

The rearrangement uses TRBV27 and TRBJ2-3, with TRBD2 as a possible D gene (5 bases). Germline V gives CDR1 MNHEY, CDR2 SMNVEV (reference sequence). The V end lost 1 base, the J end lost 8 bases, and 13 bases lay between the germline ends. This CDR3 region has 14 residues. The CDR3 nucleotides read TGTGCCAGCAGTTTATATACGGGGTCTGGTACGCAGTATTTT. This gives the protein CASSLYTGSGTQYF.

This clone was seen a handful of times. This chain connects TRBV6-6 to TRBJ1-5; TRBD1 might be the D (6 bases). The V end lost 7 bases, the J end lost 9 bases, and 22 bases lay between the germline ends. The CDR3 loop spans 15 amino acids. Germline-derived CDR1 and CDR2 are MNHNY and SVGAGI (reference sequence). For the CDR3, the DNA is TGTGCCAGCACCTCCCAAGGGGGAGCAGGTGGGCCCCAGCATTTT. Protein product: CASTSQGGAGGPQHF.

This chain uses TRBV7-2 with TRBJ2-5, with TRBD1 as a possible D gene (5 bases). CDR1 SGHTA and CDR2 FQGNSA come from the germline V gene. The CDR3 has 14 residues. Trimming removed 5 bases at V and 3 bases at J, with 13 bases between. CDR3 protein: CASSRDSFKETQYF. The CDR3 nucleotides read TGTGCCAGCAGCCGAGACAGCTTCAAAGAGACCCAGTACTTC. Full variable domain (missing parts from reference TRBV7-2 and TRBJ2-5): GAGVSQSPSNKVTEKGKDVELRCDPISGHTALYWYRQSLGQGLEFLIYFQGNSAPDKSGLPSDRFSAERTGGSVSTLTIQRTQQEDSAVYLCASSRDSFKETQYFGPGTRLLVL.

The chain uses TRBV18 and TRBJ2-3; 11 bases match TRBD2. The CDR3 is made up of 15 amino acids. V lost 5 bases to trimming and J lost 4 bases; unmatched junction nucleotides: 5. Germline V gene lookup returns CDR1 KGHSH and CDR2 LQKENI. The CDR3 loop is CASSASGGFADTQYF. The CDR3 DNA reads as TGTGCCAGCTCAGCTAGCGGGGGGTTCGCAGATACGCAGTATTTT. The full variable domain, its missing parts supplied by reference TRBV18 and TRBJ2-3, is NAGVMQNPRHLVRRRGQEARLRCSPMKGHSHVYWYRQLPEEGLKFMVYLQKENIIDESGMPKERFSAEFPKEGPSILRIQQVVRGDSAAYFCASSASGGFADTQYFGPGTRLTVL.

The CDR3 region has the DNA TGCGCCAGCAGTGATAGGGGGAACAGGGAGGGTCTCCAAGAGACCCAGTACTTC. Amino acid sequence: CASSDRGNREGLQETQYF. The chain joins TRBV10-1 to TRBJ2-5, with D maybe TRBD2 (7 bases). V lost 3 bases to trimming and J lost 1 base, with 21 bases between them. The CDR3 contains 18 residues. Per germline, CDR1 WNHNN and CDR2 SYGVQD (reference sequence).

The chain joins TRBV27 to TRBJ2-2, with 9 bases lining up with TRBD2. The ends lost 5 bases at V and 9 bases at J; junction bases unmatched: 10. The CDR3 length is 15 residues. Germline V gene data show CDR1 as MNHEY and CDR2 as SMNVEV (reference sequence). The DNA for the CDR3 is TGTGCCAGCAGTCTGACTAGCGGAGGCCCCCGGGAGCTGTTTTTT. It translates to CASSLTSGGPRELFF.

The J gene is TRBJ1-4, the V gene TRBV2; a weak D match, TRBD1 (5 bases). This CDR3 region has 12 residues. The V gene lost 11 bases and the J gene lost 8 bases, with 15 bases spanning the gap. Germline V gene data show CDR1 as SNHLY and CDR2 as FYNNEI. CDR3 bases: TGTGCCTCTAGGCAGGGTGGGGAAAAACTGTTTTTT. Encoded protein: CASRQGGEKLFF.

The chain carries TRBV19 and TRBJ1-6, with D hard to call. In germline, CDR1 is LNHDA, CDR2 SQIVND (reference sequence). This CDR3 is 14 amino acids long. V gave up 6 bases and J gave up 0 bases, with 6 bases separating them. This chain's CDR3 is CASRASSYNSPLHF. In DNA form, the CDR3 reads TGTGCCAGTAGGGCCAGCTCCTATAATTCACCCCTCCACTTT.

This clone occurred once. This chain connects TRBV7-8 to TRBJ2-7; D unresolved. This CDR3 comprises 14 residues. Germline V gene lookup returns CDR1 SGHVS and CDR2 FQNEAQ. The V end lost 3 bases, the J end lost 3 bases, and 12 bases lay between the germline ends. The CDR3 DNA reads as TGTGCCAGCAGCTTCACGGGTTCGGGCTACGAGCAGTACTTC. Translating gives CASSFTGSGYEQYF.

The chain carries TRBV7-2 and TRBJ1-2, with TRBD1 matching 10 bases. Looked up from germline, CDR1 is SGHTA and CDR2 is FQGNSA. This CDR3 region has 15 residues. Losses at the gene ends were 6 bases for V and 4 bases for J; bases not matched to a gene: 8. The CDR3 spells CASRPRTGGIYGYTF. The CDR3 DNA reads as TGTGCCAGCAGGCCTAGGACAGGGGGAATCTATGGCTACACCTTC.

This chain joins TRBV7-9 and TRBJ2-2, with unresolved D. Trimming left V 3 bases short and J 1 base short, with 6 bases between. Germline V lookup: CDR1 SEHNR, CDR2 FQNEAQ (reference sequence). The CDR3 length is 14 residues. The CDR3 bases are TGTGCCAGCAGCTTCTCCAGGAACACCGGGGAGCTGTTTTTT. As protein: CASSFSRNTGELFF.

The table lists this clone with a count of one. The chain couples TRBV27 to TRBJ2-2; D remains unclear. Trimming stripped 6 bases from V and 1 base from J, with 12 bases between. The CDR3 runs 15 residues. CDR1 is MNHEY, CDR2 SMNVEV, per germline (reference sequence). CDR3: CASSPSRQNTGELFF. CDR3 DNA: TGTGCCAGCAGCCCCAGCCGACAGAACACCGGGGAGCTGTTTTTT.